Below are 9 T cell receptor beta chains sequenced from a single sample in a study of OX40 agonist ivuxolimab in advanced cancers. Method: immunoSEQ multiplex PCR; TCRdb's copy keeps in-frame clones and lacks some. The table has 55,000 to 70,000 clones, about 86% seen once; the top ten hold nearly 0.9%. Sequences were derived from CD4+ or CD8+ T cells sorted from blood, sampled in a trial of the OX40 agonist ivuxolimab. These receptors all come from an adult with an advanced solid tumor such as melanoma, head and neck, liver or kidney cancer.

The chain couples TRBV11-2 to TRBJ1-1; no reliable D call. Trimming took 3 bases from V and 2 from J, leaving 13 bases between them. The CDR3 spans 15 residues. Germline-derived CDR1 and CDR2 are SGHAT and FQNNGV. The CDR3 reads CASSLSQFGNTEAFF. For the CDR3, the DNA is TGTGCCAGCAGCTTGTCCCAGTTCGGCAACACTGAAGCTTTCTTT.

CDR3 in DNA: TGTGCCAGCAGTGCACAGGGATCCGAGCAGTACTTC. This encodes CASSAQGSEQYF. The chain joins TRBV2 to TRBJ2-7; possible D gene TRBD1, 6 bases. The V end was cut by 4 bases, the J end by 6 bases, with 10 bases between. From germline, CDR1 is SNHLY and CDR2 FYNNEI. The CDR3 totals 12 residues.

The rearrangement uses TRBV6-1 and TRBJ1-5; TRBD1 matches 8 bases. There are 14 residues in the CDR3. The trim removed 4 bases at V and 6 bases at J, leaving 5 bases unmatched. Germline V gives CDR1 MNHNS, CDR2 SASEGT. CDR3 nucleotide sequence: TGTGCCAGCAGTGGGACAGGGCCGTTTCAGCCCCAGCATTTT. This translates into CASSGTGPFQPQHF.

This clone has just a few counts. V usage is TRBV5-6 and J usage is TRBJ2-2, with 9 nucleotides matching TRBD1. From germline, CDR1 is SGHDT and CDR2 YYEEEE. The CDR3 has 14 amino acids. J was trimmed by 5 bases and V by 5 bases; bases with no gene match: 4. DNA for the CDR3: TGTGCCAGCAGAGGACAGGGGAGAACCGGGGAGCTGTTTTTT. Translated, it gives CASRGQGRTGELFF.

J is TRBJ2-4 and V is TRBV4-1, with 10 bases matching TRBD2. The CDR3 is 17 residues long. The germline V gene has CDR1 MGHRA and CDR2 YSYEKL. With V trimmed by 2 bases and J by 1 base, 5 bases remained unmatched. CDR3 in DNA: TGCGCCAGCAGCCAACCCCTAGCGGGAGTGGCCAAAAACATTCAGTACTTC. Protein sequence: CASSQPLAGVAKNIQYF.

This clone was counted between two and nine times. The chain combines TRBV4-1 with TRBJ1-2; D remains ambiguous. The V end lost 1 base, the J end lost 0 bases, and 6 bases lay between the germline ends. CDR1 is MGHRA, CDR2 YSYEKL, per germline. The CDR3 spans 14 residues. The CDR3 DNA reads as TGCGCCAGCAGCCAAGTAAACGCTAACTATGGCTACACCTTC. Its translation: CASSQVNANYGYTF.

V usage is TRBV4-1 and J usage is TRBJ2-7, with 10 bases that match TRBD1. Germline V CDR1 and CDR2: MGHRA, YSYEKL. V gave up 2 bases and J gave up 0 bases; unmatched junction bases: 4. The CDR3 totals 16 residues. The CDR3 DNA reads as TGCGCCAGCAGCCAACCCGGGACAGGGGCCTCCTACGAGCAGTACTTC. Amino acid sequence: CASSQPGTGASYEQYF.

The chain recombines TRBV2 with TRBJ2-5; no firm D call. The J call may be faulty, since TRBJ2-7 better matches the DNA end. The CDR3 spans 13 residues. Germline lookup yields CDR1 SNHLY and CDR2 FYNNEI. As DNA, the CDR3 is TGTGCCAGCAGATTAGAGGCACTATCCGAGCAGTACTTC. Translation gives CASRLEALSEQYF.

The chain links TRBV5-5 to TRBJ2-3, with 11 bases identical to TRBD2. V trimming: 7 bases; J trimming: 7 bases; junction bases outside the gene matches: 17. CDR1 and CDR2 from the germline V gene are SGHKS and YYEKEE (reference sequence). This CDR3 contains 17 residues. CDR3 region: CASGGLAGGPGPNTQYF. DNA of the CDR3: TGTGCCAGCGGAGGGCTAGCGGGAGGTCCGGGGCCAAATACGCAGTATTTT.